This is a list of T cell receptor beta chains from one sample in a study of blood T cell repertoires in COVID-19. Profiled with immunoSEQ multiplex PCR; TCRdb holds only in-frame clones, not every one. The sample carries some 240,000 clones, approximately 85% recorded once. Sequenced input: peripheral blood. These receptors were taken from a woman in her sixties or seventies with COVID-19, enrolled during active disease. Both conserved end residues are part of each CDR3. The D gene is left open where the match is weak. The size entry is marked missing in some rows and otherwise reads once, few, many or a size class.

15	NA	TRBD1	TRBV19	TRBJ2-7	TGTGCCAGTAGTAAAACCCGGGACAGGGACTTTGGACAGTACTTC	CASSKTRDRDFGQYF
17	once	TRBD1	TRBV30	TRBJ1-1	TGTGCCTGGAGTGTACTTGTGCTAAGGGGGCGAAACACTGAAGCTTTCTTT	CAWSVLVLRGRNTEAFF
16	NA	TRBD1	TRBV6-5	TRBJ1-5	TGTGCCAGCAGTTCTCTATCCGGGACAGAGAATCAGCCCCAGCATTTT	CASSSLSGTENQPQHF
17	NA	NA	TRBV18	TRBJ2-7	TGTGCCAGCTCACCACTAGCTGGAGGCCAAGTTACCTACGAGCAGTACTTC	CASSPLAGGQVTYEQYF
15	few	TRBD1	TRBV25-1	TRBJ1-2	TGTGCCAGCAGTGAATTCGGACAGGGGGTGCAGGGCTACACCTTC	CASSEFGQGVQGYTF
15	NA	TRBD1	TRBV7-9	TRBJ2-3	TGTGCCAGCAGCGAGACAGGGTACTTCACAGATACGCAGTATTTT	CASSETGYFTDTQYF
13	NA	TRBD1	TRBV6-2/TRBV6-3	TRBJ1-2	TGTGCCAGCAGCCTAGACAGGGTAGGCGGCTACACCTTC	CASSLDRVGGYTF
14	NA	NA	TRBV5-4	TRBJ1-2	TGTGCCAGCAGCCTACGGGACTCAAACTATGGCTACACCTTC	CASSLRDSNYGYTF
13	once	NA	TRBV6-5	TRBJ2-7	TGTGCCAGCAGTTACCAGAACTCCTACGAGCAGTACTTC	CASSYQNSYEQYF
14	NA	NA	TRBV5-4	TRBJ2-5	TGTGCCAGCAGCTTGGCAGTTGCCCAAGAGACCCAGTACTTC	CASSLAVAQETQYF
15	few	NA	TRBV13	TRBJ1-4	TGTGCCAGCAGCCGTCGGCCGGGTGATAATGAAAAACTGTTTTTT	CASSRRPGDNEKLFF
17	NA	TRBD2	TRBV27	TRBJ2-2	TGTGCCAGCAGTTTCTCTAGCGGGGGGGCCAGGGCCGGGGAGCTGTTTTTT	CASSFSSGGARAGELFF
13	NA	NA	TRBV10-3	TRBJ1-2	TGTGCCATCAGTGACGGGTATAACTATGGCTACACCTTC	CAISDGYNYGYTF
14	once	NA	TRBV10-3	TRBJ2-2	TGTGCCATCGGAGTCATGGGGGCCACCGGGGAGCTGTTTTTT	CAIGVMGATGELFF
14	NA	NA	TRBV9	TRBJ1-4	TGTGCCAGCAGCGCCGGGGGGCGCGATGAAAAACTGTTTTTT	CASSAGGRDEKLFF
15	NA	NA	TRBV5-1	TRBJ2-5	TGCGCCAGCAGCTTGGAGATGAGGGTTGGGGAGACCCAGTACTTC	CASSLEMRVGETQYF
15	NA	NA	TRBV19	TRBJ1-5	TGTGCCAGTAGTATAAGTCCGCGGGACAATCAGCCCCAGCATTTT	CASSISPRDNQPQHF
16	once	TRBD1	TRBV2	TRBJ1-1	TGTGCCAGCAATTTTGGGACAGGGGCCACGGGCACTGAAGCTTTCTTT	CASNFGTGATGTEAFF
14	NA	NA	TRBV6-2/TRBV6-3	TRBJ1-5	TGTGCCAGCAGTTACCAAACATACAATCAGCCCCAGCATTTT	CASSYQTYNQPQHF
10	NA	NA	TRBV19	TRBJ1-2	TGTGCCAGTGGACAGAACGGCTACACCTTC	CASGQNGYTF
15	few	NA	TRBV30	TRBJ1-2	TGTGCCTGGAGTGTACGAGTACTTACTAACTATGGCTACACCTTC	CAWSVRVLTNYGYTF
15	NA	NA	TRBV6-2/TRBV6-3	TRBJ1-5	TGTGCCAGCAGTATCCCCCCCACAGTCAATCAGCCCCAGCATTTT	CASSIPPTVNQPQHF
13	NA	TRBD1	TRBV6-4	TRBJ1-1	TGTGCCAGCAGCAGGGACAGAAACACTGAAGCTTTCTTT	CASSRDRNTEAFF
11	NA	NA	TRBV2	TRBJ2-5	TGTGCCAGCAGACGGGAGCAGACCCAGTACTTC	CASRREQTQYF
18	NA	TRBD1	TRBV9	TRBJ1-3	TGTGCCAGCAGCCCCAGGACAGGGGGTCCCGTATCGGGAAACACCATATATTTT	CASSPRTGGPVSGNTIYF
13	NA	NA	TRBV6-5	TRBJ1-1	TGTGCCAGCAGCCTAGCCGCGAACACTGAAGCTTTCTTT	CASSLAANTEAFF
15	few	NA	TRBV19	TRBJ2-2	TGTGCCAGTAGTATAGTCGGCAGGGAGGCCGGGGAGCTGTTTTTT	CASSIVGREAGELFF
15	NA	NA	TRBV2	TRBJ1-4	TGTGCCAGCAGTGATACCGGGACAATGAATGAAAAACTGTTTTTT	CASSDTGTMNEKLFF
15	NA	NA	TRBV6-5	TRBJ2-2	TGTGCCAGCAGTTATTTTCCGGGGAGAACCGGGGAGCTGTTTTTT	CASSYFPGRTGELFF
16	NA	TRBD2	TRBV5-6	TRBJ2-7	TGTGCCAGCAGCTTGGTATCCCTAGCGGGTGCGTACGAGCAGTACTTC	CASSLVSLAGAYEQYF
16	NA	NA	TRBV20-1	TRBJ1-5	TGCAGTGCTAGTTTAAAGGGACAAAGGGGGAATCAGCCCCAGCATTTT	CSASLKGQRGNQPQHF
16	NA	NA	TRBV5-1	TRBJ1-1	TGCGCCAGCAGCCATCCGGCCCAGGGTTTGAACACTGAAGCTTTCTTT	CASSHPAQGLNTEAFF